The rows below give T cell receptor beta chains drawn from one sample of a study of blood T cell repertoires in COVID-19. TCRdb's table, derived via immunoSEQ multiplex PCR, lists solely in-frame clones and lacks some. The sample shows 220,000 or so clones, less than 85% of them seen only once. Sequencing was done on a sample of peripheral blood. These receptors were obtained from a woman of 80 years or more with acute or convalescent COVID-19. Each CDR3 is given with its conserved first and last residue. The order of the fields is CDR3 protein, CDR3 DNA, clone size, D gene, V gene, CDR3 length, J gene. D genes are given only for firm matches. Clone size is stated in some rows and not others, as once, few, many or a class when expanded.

CASRVRDANTEAFF TGTGCCAGTAGAGTCAGGGATGCAAACACTGAAGCTTTCTTT - - TRBV6-5 14 TRBJ1-1
CASSFSPNEKLFF TGTGCCAGCAGCTTTAGCCCTAATGAAAAACTGTTTTTT once - TRBV7-9 13 TRBJ1-4
CASSLTGQARGHF TGTGCCAGCAGTTTAACCGGACAGGCCCGGGGGCATTTT - TRBD1 TRBV28 13 TRBJ1-5
CASSLGLAGATSYNEQFF TGCGCCAGCAGCTTGGGCCTAGCGGGGGCAACCTCCTACAATGAGCAGTTCTTC - TRBD2 TRBV5-1 18 TRBJ2-1
CASSLEHGLTEAFF TGCGCCAGCAGCCTGGAACATGGGCTCACTGAAGCTTTCTTT once - TRBV5-1 14 TRBJ1-1
CASSLSGGYVDEQYF TGTGCCAGCAGCCTTTCCGGGGGGTACGTCGACGAGCAGTACTTC - TRBD2 TRBV14 15 TRBJ2-7
CASSFRQDGEKLFF TGTGCCAGCAGCTTTAGACAGGATGGTGAAAAACTGTTTTTT - - TRBV7-9 14 TRBJ1-4
CASSLDSTDTQYF TGTGCCAGCAGTCTAGATAGCACAGATACGCAGTATTTT - - TRBV6-5 13 TRBJ2-3
CASSLVHGGAYEQYF TGTGCCAGCAGCTTAGTGCACGGGGGGGCCTACGAGCAGTACTTC - TRBD2 TRBV7-2 15 TRBJ2-7
CASSLLGSGDGYTF TGTGCCAGCAGCTTGCTCGGGTCCGGAGATGGCTACACCTTC once - TRBV5-5 14 TRBJ1-2
CASSPPRAWNEQFF TGTGCCAGCAGTCCACCCAGGGCCTGGAATGAGCAGTTCTTC - - TRBV2 14 TRBJ2-1
CATSNSRVISNQPQHF TGTGCCACCAGCAACTCGCGGGTGATTAGCAATCAGCCCCAGCATTTT - - TRBV15 16 TRBJ1-5
CASSYGTGAIETQYF TGTGCCAGCAGTTACGGGACAGGCGCGATAGAGACCCAGTACTTC - TRBD1 TRBV6-5 15 TRBJ2-5
CASSLQGAWGYTF TGTGCCAGCAGTTTACAGGGGGCCTGGGGCTACACCTTC - TRBD1 TRBV28 13 TRBJ1-2
CAWSQGTAYGYTF TGTGCCTGGAGCCAGGGTACAGCATATGGCTACACCTTC - - TRBV30 13 TRBJ1-2
CASSTNPGTQHF TGTGCCAGCAGCACAAATCCGGGGACCCAGCATTTT - - TRBV7-2 12 TRBJ1-5
CASSPQLTGNEKLFF TGTGCCAGCTCACCGCAACTCACAGGGAATGAAAAACTGTTTTTT few - TRBV18 15 TRBJ1-4
CASPPQGCQPQHF TGTGCCAGCCCCCCACAGGGGTGTCAGCCCCAGCATTTT - TRBD1 TRBV6-4 13 TRBJ1-5
CASSIQLAGAYNEQFF TGTGCCAGTAGTATTCAACTAGCGGGGGCCTACAATGAGCAGTTCTTC - TRBD2 TRBV19 16 TRBJ2-1
CASSESQGPNDTQYF TGTGCCAGCAGCGAATCACAGGGGCCTAACGATACGCAGTATTTT - - TRBV21-1 15 TRBJ2-3
CASSPDRARYGYTF TGTGCCAGCAGCCCAGACAGGGCGCGGTATGGCTACACCTTC - TRBD1 TRBV9 14 TRBJ1-2
CASSPDYWGETQYF TGCGCCAGCAGCCCGGACTACTGGGGGGAGACCCAGTACTTC once - TRBV5-1 14 TRBJ2-5
CASSESKDTNTEAFF TGCGCCAGCAGTGAGTCGAAAGACACTAACACTGAAGCTTTCTTT - - TRBV10-2 15 TRBJ1-1
CASSQAVTGLTF TGTGCCAGCAGCCAAGCCGTGACAGGGCTAACCTTC - TRBD1 TRBV3-1/TRBV3-2 12 TRBJ1-2
CASTGTSGGNEQFF TGCGCCAGCACAGGGACTAGCGGGGGGAATGAGCAGTTCTTC - TRBD2 TRBV5-1 14 TRBJ2-1
CASSEAGTPNQPQHF TGTGCCAGCAGTGAAGCAGGGACACCGAATCAGCCCCAGCATTTT - - TRBV2 15 TRBJ1-5
CASTTTSPSDTQYF TGTGCCAGCACCACGACTAGCCCATCAGATACGCAGTATTTT - TRBD2 TRBV28 14 TRBJ2-3
CAWSVGRGSEAFF TGTGCCTGGAGTGTGGGCAGGGGTTCTGAAGCTTTCTTT - - TRBV30 13 TRBJ1-1
CASSLVGPRGEKLFF TGTGCCAGCAGTTTAGTTGGGCCAAGGGGCGAAAAACTGTTTTTT - - TRBV28 15 TRBJ1-4
CASRDRVNSPLHF TGTGCCAGCAGGGACAGGGTCAATTCACCCCTCCACTTT - TRBD1 TRBV6-5 13 TRBJ1-6
CSAMTGGGYTF TGCAGTGCGATGACAGGGGGAGGCTACACCTTC once TRBD1 TRBV20-1 11 TRBJ1-2
CASSLFLGGEQYF TGTGCCAGCAGTTTATTCTTGGGAGGCGAGCAGTACTTC - - TRBV27 13 TRBJ2-7
CASSGGAGGGASYEQYF TGTGCCAGCAGTGGCGGTGCGGGCGGGGGGGCCTCCTACGAGCAGTACTTC - TRBD2 TRBV2 17 TRBJ2-7
CASSDGSLNYGYTF TGTGCCAGCAGTGACGGGTCGTTGAACTATGGCTACACCTTC - - TRBV28 14 TRBJ1-2
CASGRGGLGYEQYF TGTGCCAGCGGGCGGGGGGGCCTAGGGTACGAGCAGTACTTC - TRBD2 TRBV7-2 14 TRBJ2-7
CASSSSGGRITGELFF TGTGCCAGTAGTAGTAGCGGGGGGCGGATCACCGGGGAGCTGTTTTTT - TRBD2 TRBV19 16 TRBJ2-2
CASSGGLETQYF TGTGCCAGTTCCGGGGGGTTAGAGACCCAGTACTTC - TRBD2 TRBV28 12 TRBJ2-5
CASSPGQGNEKLFF TGTGCCAGCAGCCCCGGACAGGGTAATGAAAAACTGTTTTTT - TRBD1 TRBV7-2 14 TRBJ1-4
CATSHGSTSSINYGYTF TGTGCCACCAGTCACGGGTCCACAAGCTCAATAAACTATGGCTACACCTTC - - TRBV15 17 TRBJ1-2
CASSYGDATNEKLFF TGTGCCAGCAGTTACGGAGACGCAACTAATGAAAAACTGTTTTTT - - TRBV6-6 15 TRBJ1-4
CASRFAGADTGELFF TGTGCCAGCCGGTTCGCCGGTGCGGACACCGGGGAGCTGTTTTTT - - TRBV2 15 TRBJ2-2
CASSQQSSSYEQYF TGTGCCAGCAGCCAACAGAGTTCCTCCTACGAGCAGTACTTC few - TRBV7-2 14 TRBJ2-7
CASRRQDIFYEQYF TGTGCCAGCAGGCGACAGGACATATTCTACGAGCAGTACTTC - - TRBV11-2 14 TRBJ2-7
CASSQDRQAVLPQHF TGTGCCAGCAGCCAAGATCGGCAGGCTGTTCTGCCCCAGCATTTT - - TRBV3-1/TRBV3-2 15 TRBJ1-5
CASSLGQGTTYEQYF TGTGCCAGCAGCTTAGGACAGGGGACGACCTACGAGCAGTACTTC - TRBD1 TRBV7-2 15 TRBJ2-7
CASSLGTGRGTQYF TGCGCCAGCAGCTTGGGTACAGGGAGAGGTACGCAGTATTTT few - TRBV5-1 14 TRBJ2-3